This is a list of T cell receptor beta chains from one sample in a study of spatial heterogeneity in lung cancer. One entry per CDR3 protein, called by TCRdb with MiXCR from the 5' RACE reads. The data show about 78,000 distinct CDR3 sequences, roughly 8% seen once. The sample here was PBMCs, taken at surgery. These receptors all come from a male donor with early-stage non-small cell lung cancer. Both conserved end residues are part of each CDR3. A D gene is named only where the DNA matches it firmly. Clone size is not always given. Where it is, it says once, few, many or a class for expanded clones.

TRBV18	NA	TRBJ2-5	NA	CASSPPSETQYF	TGTGCCAGCTCACCACCGTCAGAGACCCAGTACTTC
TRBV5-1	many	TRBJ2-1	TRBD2	CASSFDGLAGNEQFF	TGCGCCAGCAGCTTTGACGGACTAGCGGGGAATGAGCAGTTCTTC
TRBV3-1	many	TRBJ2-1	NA	CASSQEGLGQFF	TGTGCCAGCAGCCAAGAAGGATTAGGGCAGTTCTTC
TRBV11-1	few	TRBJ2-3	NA	CASSREGPVTDTQYF	TGTGCCAGCAGCCGTGAGGGGCCTGTCACAGATACGCAGTATTTT
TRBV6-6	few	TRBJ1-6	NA	CASSYSSYSPLHF	TGTGCCAGCAGTTACTCGTCATATTCACCCCTCCACTTT
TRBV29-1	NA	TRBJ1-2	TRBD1	CSVAPGGSGYTF	TGCAGCGTTGCGCCAGGGGGAAGTGGCTACACCTTC
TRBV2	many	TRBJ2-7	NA	CASSEGPAYEQYF	TGTGCCAGCAGTGAAGGGCCAGCCTACGAGCAGTACTTC
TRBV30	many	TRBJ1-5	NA	CAWRRSHSNQPQHF	TGTGCCTGGAGGAGGTCCCATAGCAATCAGCCCCAGCATTTT
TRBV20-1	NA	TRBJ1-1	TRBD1	CSASQGGQMFTEAFF	TGCAGTGCCTCCCAGGGGGGTCAAATGTTCACTGAAGCTTTCTTT
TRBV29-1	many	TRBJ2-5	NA	CSVARVASETQYF	TGCAGCGTTGCAAGAGTTGCATCGGAGACCCAGTACTTC